This T cell receptor beta chain came from a study of T cells after yellow fever vaccination. 5'RACE template switching produced TCR cDNA carrying a universal primer site and UMIs. TCRdb reprocessed the 5' RACE reads via MiXCR and lists one record per CDR3 protein. Among 250,000 to 300,000 distinct CDR3 sequences, 7.5% to 9% were seen once, and the ten largest hold about 3%. This clonotype was observed a single time. The TCR sequence derives from a man aged 18 to 29 who received the YFV17D yellow fever vaccine. Sequencing was performed on CD4+ T cells sorted from PBMCs, taken 5 days after the yellow fever booster vaccination.

CDR3 residues: CSAPRTGGTHEAFF. In DNA form, the CDR3 reads TGCAGTGCTCCTCGGACAGGGGGGACACATGAAGCTTTCTTT. V and J are TRBV20-1 and TRBJ1-1, with 10 positions matching TRBD1. Germline V CDR1 and CDR2: DFQATT, SNEGSKA (reference sequence). The CDR3 loop spans 14 amino acids. With V trimmed by 5 bases and J by 7 bases, 10 bases remained unmatched.